The 30 T cell receptor beta chains below come from one sample, sequenced in a study of T cell clones after liver transplantation. The repertoire was sequenced with immunoSEQ multiplex PCR; TCRdb's copy has only in-frame clones and lacks some. Among around 110,000 clones listed, about nine tenths were seen once. The specimen was CD4+ T cells from blood, collected 12 months after liver transplant. These receptors all come from a human patient who received a liver transplant. Some of the T cells might come from the graft donor.

This clone was seen a single time. This chain connects TRBV6-1 to TRBJ2-1; either TRBD1 or TRBD2 may fit D (6 bases each). The V gene's germline CDR1 is MNHNS and CDR2 SASEGT. CDR3 size: 13 residues. V was cut by 6 bases and J by 6 bases, with 12 bases left in between. The CDR3 sequence is CASSSQGGNEQFF. In DNA form, the CDR3 reads TGTGCCAGCAGCTCACAGGGAGGCAATGAGCAGTTCTTC.

V is TRBV11-2 and J is TRBJ2-2; no definite D call. Per germline, CDR1 SGHAT and CDR2 FQNNGV. V lost 0 bases and J 2 bases, leaving 4 bases between the germline ends. CDR3 length: 14 residues. CDR3 nucleotide sequence: TGTGCCAGCAGCTTAGAGATAAACACCGGGGAGCTGTTTTTT. It is translated as CASSLEINTGELFF. Full variable domain (rest looked up from reference TRBV11-2 and TRBJ2-2): EAGVAQSPRYKIIEKRQSVAFWCNPISGHATLYWYQQILGQGPKLLIQFQNNGVVDDSQLPKDRFSAERLKGVDSTLKIQPAKLEDSAVYLCASSLEINTGELFFGEGSRLTVL.

The CDR3 DNA reads as TGTGCCAGCAGCTTAAGGGACCGCGGAAACACCATATATTTT. As protein: CASSLRDRGNTIYF. V is TRBV7-8 and J is TRBJ1-3, with D tentatively TRBD1 (5 bases). The CDR3 consists of 14 residues. Germline V CDR1 and CDR2: SGHVS, FQNEAQ. The V end was cut by 2 bases, the J end by 4 bases, with 9 bases between.

The rearrangement links TRBV21-1 to TRBJ2-1; the DNA was not compared with TRBD1, the D call given in the table. TRBV21-1 is tagged as a pseudogene. The CDR3 sequence is 16 residues long. This CDR3 reads CASSGTGSSPYNEQFF. The CDR3 DNA follows: TGTGCCAGCAGCGGTACAGGGTCCTCCCCGTACAATGAGCAGTTCTTC.

V is TRBV19 and J is TRBJ2-2; 7 bases match TRBD2. J lost 2 bases, V lost 8 bases, and 8 bases had no gene match. Germline lookup yields CDR1 LNHDA and CDR2 SQIVND (reference sequence). This CDR3 contains 15 residues. The CDR3 nucleotides are TGTGCCAGTGGCTCGGGACTATCAAACACCGGGGAGCTGTTTTTT. The encoded protein is CASGSGLSNTGELFF.

The CDR3 sequence is CASSTGGMDTQYF. The CDR3 nucleotides read TGCGCCAGCAGCACGGGAGGGATGGATACGCAGTATTTT. The chain joins TRBV5-1 to TRBJ2-3; 8 bases match TRBD2. CDR1 SGHRS and CDR2 YFSETQ come from the germline V gene. The CDR3 sequence is 13 residues long. Germline trimming cut 4 bases from V and 6 bases from J; bases unmatched to any gene: 4.

The chain employs TRBV29-1 and TRBJ1-1, with 9 bases that match TRBD1. V shed 6 bases, J shed 5 bases, and the junction held 10 bases outside the gene matches. The CDR3 is made up of 14 amino acids. CDR1 is SQVTM, CDR2 ANQGSEA, per germline. CDR3 loop: CSVQPGQGPTEAFF. CDR3 coding DNA: TGCAGCGTACAACCGGGACAGGGACCGACTGAAGCTTTCTTT.

The V and J genes are TRBV7-7 and TRBJ2-1; 8 nucleotides align to TRBD1. V shed 5 bases and J 7 bases; nucleotides not matched to a gene: 13. The CDR3 length is 16 residues. CDR1 is SSHAT and CDR2 is FNYEAQ in the germline V gene (reference sequence). For the CDR3, the DNA is TGTGCCAGCAGCAGCGGACGACAGGGGCCGGGAAATGAGCAGTTCTTC. Its protein is CASSSGRQGPGNEQFF.

This chain links TRBV23-1 with TRBJ2-5; 8 nucleotides match TRBD2. Being an ORF, TRBV23-1 has a function that is uncertain. This CDR3 contains 17 residues. V shed 4 bases and J 1 base; nucleotides not matched to a gene: 11. The CDR3 sequence: CASSPTGAGTSQETQYF. CDR3 nucleotide sequence: TGCGCCAGCAGTCCTACTGGAGCCGGGACTAGCCAAGAGACCCAGTACTTC.

This clone was recorded once. The rearrangement uses TRBV7-2 and TRBJ2-2, with D perhaps TRBD1 (6 bases). Per the germline V gene, CDR1 is SGHTA and CDR2 is FQGNSA. The length of the CDR3 is 15 residues. Trimming pared 7 bases from V and 6 bases from J, leaving 18 bases between. The CDR3 protein is CASTDSRTAAGELFF. The CDR3, as DNA: TGTGCCAGCACCGATTCCCGGACAGCGGCCGGGGAGCTGTTTTTT.

The V gene is TRBV15, the J gene TRBJ1-2; D perhaps matches TRBD1 (6 bases). This CDR3 is 14 amino acids long. V was clipped by 5 bases and J by 2 bases, with 12 bases between them. Germline CDR1 reads LNHNV; CDR2 reads YYDKDF (reference sequence). CDR3 protein: CATSWGRTNYGYTF. The CDR3 DNA reads TGTGCCACCAGCTGGGGGCGAACGAACTATGGCTACACCTTC.

The chain recombines TRBV6-6 with TRBJ2-7; D may be TRBD1 or TRBD2 (6 bases each). The V end was cut by 2 bases, the J end by 3 bases, with 14 bases between. The CDR3 runs to 15 residues. Looked up from germline, CDR1 is MNHNY and CDR2 is SVGAGI (reference sequence). The CDR3 is CASSYVPEGGYEQYF. For the CDR3, the DNA is TGTGCCAGCAGTTACGTTCCCGAGGGGGGCTACGAGCAGTACTTC.

There are a few counts of this clone. V usage is TRBV5-1 and J usage is TRBJ2-7; D ambiguous. The CDR3 length is 12 residues. V dropped 0 bases and J dropped 5 bases, with 6 bases sitting between them. Per the germline V gene, CDR1 is SGHRS and CDR2 is YFSETQ. The CDR3 DNA reads as TGCGCCAGCAGCTTGGGACGGGACGAGCAGTACTTC. Amino acid sequence: CASSLGRDEQYF.

The gene calls are TRBV4-3 and TRBJ1-1; tentative D call: TRBD1 (5 bases). The CDR3 is 15 amino acids. The V and J ends lost 1 base and 2 bases respectively, with 11 bases between them. CDR1 and CDR2 from the germline V gene are LGHNA and YSLEER. In nucleotides, the CDR3 is TGCGCCAGCAGCCAAGTTACGGGGGGAAACACTGAAGCTTTCTTT. Its translation: CASSQVTGGNTEAFF.

Notes on this clone: One end of the junction does not line up with germline, which may come from a read error. V is TRBV30 and J is TRBJ1-5; TRBD1 is a possible D gene (6 bases). The germline CDR1 and CDR2 sequences are GTSNPN and SVGIG (reference sequence). The CDR3 has 15 residues. Here the CDR3 DNA reads TGTGCCTGGAGCGCAAGAGGGACAAGCAATCAGCTCCAGCATTTT. Protein sequence: CAWSARGTSNQLQHF.

This clone was counted once. This chain connects TRBV19 to TRBJ1-1; TRBD1 might be the D (5 bases). This CDR3 region has 14 residues. Germline loops: CDR1 LNHDA, CDR2 SQIVND (reference sequence). Deletions cut 3 bases from V and 4 bases from J, with 12 bases between. The CDR3 is CASSILGGSTEAFF. The DNA for the CDR3 is TGTGCCAGTAGTATTTTGGGGGGGTCCACTGAAGCTTTCTTT.

The chain combines TRBV19 with TRBJ1-5; the D is unclear. Germline values: CDR1 LNHDA, CDR2 SQIVND (reference sequence). This CDR3 is 17 amino acids long. V lost 4 bases and J 0 bases, leaving 16 bases between the germline ends. Written as DNA, the CDR3 is TGTGCCAGTAGTAGGAGTCGGGGTGGAGATAGCAATCAGCCCCAGCATTTT. Its translation: CASSRSRGGDSNQPQHF.

The chain links TRBV5-6 to TRBJ2-3, with 14 bases lining up with TRBD2. After removal of 4 bases from V and 6 bases from J, the junction contained 7 bases not matched to a gene. Germline assignment: CDR1 SGHDT and CDR2 YYEEEE. The CDR3 contains 16 residues. In DNA form, the CDR3 reads TGTGCCAGCAGCGCGGGACTAGCGGGAGTCGGGGATACGCAGTATTTT. Protein product: CASSAGLAGVGDTQYF.

The J gene is TRBJ2-7, the V gene TRBV28; possibly TRBD1 for D (8 bases). CDR3 length: 16 amino acids. The germline CDR1 and CDR2 sequences are MDHEN and SYDVKM. The V and J ends lost 6 bases and 0 bases respectively, with 18 bases between them. Written as DNA, the CDR3 is TGTGCCAGCAGCACACAGGGGGAGGGCCTCTCCTACGAGCAGTACTTC. Translation gives CASSTQGEGLSYEQYF.

The chain joins TRBV5-1 to TRBJ2-3; D gene ambiguous. There are 15 residues in the CDR3. V lost 4 bases, J lost 2 bases, and 14 bases lay in between. The germline gives CDR1 SGHRS, CDR2 YFSETQ. The CDR3 coding sequence is TGCGCCAGCAGCCGCTGGGCAGCAGACACAGATACGCAGTATTTT. Translation: CASSRWAADTDTQYF.

V usage is TRBV4-1 and J usage is TRBJ1-1; D uncertain. The CDR3 covers 17 residues. Germline-derived CDR1 and CDR2 are MGHRA and YSYEKL. The V end was cut by 0 bases, the J end by 0 bases, with 14 bases between. The CDR3 region has the DNA TGCGCCAGCAGCCAAGAAGGAGGGTTTACCATGAACACTGAAGCTTTCTTT. It encodes CASSQEGGFTMNTEAFF.

This chain joins TRBV11-2 and TRBJ2-7, with 9 bases lining up with TRBD2. This CDR3 has 16 residues. The V gene's germline CDR1 is SGHAT and CDR2 FQNNGV. The V segment lost 4 bases and the J segment 1 base; nucleotides outside the gene matches: 8. The chain's CDR3 is CASSSFGLARSYEQYF. CDR3 coding DNA: TGTGCCAGCAGCTCATTCGGACTAGCGAGATCCTACGAGCAGTACTTC.

This chain uses TRBV27 with TRBJ1-1; 12 nucleotides line up with TRBD1. The germline V gene encodes CDR1 MNHEY and CDR2 SMNVEV (reference sequence). This CDR3 has 13 amino acids. V lost 6 bases, J lost 11 bases, and 7 bases stayed unmatched. The DNA for the CDR3 is TGTGCCAGCAGAGAACCGGGACAGGGGGCGGCTTTCTTT. It specifies CASREPGQGAAFF.

V usage is TRBV4-2 and J usage is TRBJ2-7; 12 nucleotides match TRBD2. The trim removed 1 base at V and 4 bases at J, leaving 5 bases unmatched. The CDR3 extends over 16 amino acids. Germline CDR1 LGHNA, CDR2 YNFKEQ. The CDR3 spells CASSQASGRAEYEQYF. CDR3 nucleotides: TGTGCCAGCAGCCAAGCTAGCGGGAGGGCCGAATACGAGCAGTACTTC.

The V gene is TRBV11-2, the J gene TRBJ2-3; D not certain. The V end lost 8 bases, the J end lost 5 bases, and 17 bases lay between the germline ends. From germline, CDR1 is SGHAT and CDR2 FQNNGV. CDR3 length equals 14 residues. CDR3 sequence: CASLKEGWLDTQYF. The CDR3 nucleotides are TGTGCCAGCCTCAAAGAAGGCTGGTTAGATACGCAGTATTTT.

The chain carries TRBV19 and TRBJ2-7, with D hard to call. Trimming removed 3 bases from V and 0 bases from J, with 9 bases in between. This CDR3 region has 14 residues. The germline gives CDR1 LNHDA, CDR2 SQIVND (reference sequence). CDR3 nucleotide sequence: TGTGCCAGTAGTATTGACATTAGCTCCTACGAGCAGTACTTC. It encodes CASSIDISSYEQYF.

V gene TRBV4-1 combines with J gene TRBJ1-2; D is possibly TRBD1 (6 bases). Trimming took off 6 bases at V and 0 bases at J, with 11 bases between the two ends. CDR1 is MGHRA, CDR2 YSYEKL, per germline. The CDR3 sequence is 14 residues long. The chain's CDR3 is CASRGDTANYGYTF. The CDR3 DNA is TGCGCCAGCAGGGGGGACACCGCTAACTATGGCTACACCTTC.

The chain couples TRBV4-3 to TRBJ2-2, with D possibly matching TRBD1 (5 bases). Germline CDR1 reads LGHNA; CDR2 reads YSLEER. The CDR3 is 14 residues long. V was shortened by 2 bases and J by 6 bases, with 10 bases between the two germline ends. Here the CDR3 DNA reads TGCGCCAGCAGCCAACTGCAGGGATCCGGGGAGCTGTTTTTT. Amino acid sequence: CASSQLQGSGELFF.

The gene calls are TRBV7-2 and TRBJ1-5, with D perhaps TRBD1 (5 bases). V gave up 4 bases and J gave up 4 bases, with 14 bases separating them. Germline CDR1 SGHTA, CDR2 FQGNSA. CDR3 length: 15 residues. The CDR3 DNA follows: TGTGCCAGCAGCTCCCCTCCGGGGCAAAATCAGCCCCAGCATTTT. Translating it yields CASSSPPGQNQPQHF.

CDR3 region: CASSKTSGSSYNEQFF. Here the CDR3 DNA reads TGTGCCAGCAGCAAGACTAGCGGAAGCTCCTACAATGAGCAGTTCTTC. The V gene is TRBV7-3, the J gene TRBJ2-1; 9 nucleotides align to TRBD2. CDR1 is SGHTA and CDR2 is FQGTGA in the germline V gene. V lost 5 bases and J lost 0; bases outside the gene matches: 5. The CDR3 length is 16 residues.